This TCR beta chain derives from a study of blood T cell repertoires in COVID-19. This CDR3 has 17 residues. Unmatched junction bases numbered 12, after V lost 6 bases and J lost 1 base. Germline values: CDR1 LGHDT, CDR2 YNNKEL (reference sequence). Libraries were prepared by immunoSEQ multiplex PCR; TCRdb keeps only in-frame clonotypes and omits some of them. The data contain a few hundred thousand clones, roughly 89% of them seen just once; the ten biggest clones take up 10% to 13%. This clone occurred once. Allocation to cohorts depended on clinical history reported by the participants. The source material was PBMCs or T cells enriched from blood (not recorded which). This rearrangement joins TRBV3-1 (or the pseudogene TRBV3-2) to TRBJ2-5, with 9 bases fitting TRBD2. The TCR sequence derives from a man younger than 30 with acute COVID-19. In DNA form, the CDR3 reads TGTGCCAGCAGACTCGCGCAGGCTAGCGGGGCCCAAGAGACCCAGTACTTC. Protein: CASRLAQASGAQETQYF.